This TCR beta chain was profiled in a study of CD8 T cells in ankylosing spondylitis. The ends were cut back, 5 bases at V and 4 bases at J, with 20 bases in the middle. The CDR3 has 15 residues. Looked up from germline, CDR1 is DFQATT and CDR2 is SNEGSKA (reference sequence). Quantitative barcoded 5'-RACE was used to prepare TCR beta libraries. TCRdb processed the 5' RACE reads anew with MiXCR; each CDR3 protein has one entry. The sample has some 450,000 distinct CDR3 sequences; 17% are singletons. The study, taken as a whole, reports: Those disease-linked clones were CD8+; they were also relatively rare in peripheral blood. Characteristic, it appeared, of ankylosing spondylitis blood was a TCR beta motif of eight highly homologous variants. Researchers reportedly found disease-linked clones significantly enriched in matched ankylosing spondylitis synovial fluid. Earlier reports found some motif variants in synovial fluid and blood in reactive arthritis.

As concerns this clonotype: Antigen specificity is unknown.

The chain joins TRBV20-1 to TRBJ1-2, with D tentatively TRBD1 (5 bases). The TCR was taken from a male donor with ankylosing spondylitis. Source material: blood, either unsorted or a sorted T cell fraction (not recorded which). CDR3 coding DNA: TGCAGTGCTTCTGAGGGGCGGAGTTGGGGCTATGGCTACACCTTC. It specifies CSASEGRSWGYGYTF.